This passage covers 5 T cell receptor beta chains from one sample sequenced in a study of blood T cell repertoires in COVID-19. TCRdb's table, derived via immunoSEQ multiplex PCR, lists solely in-frame clones and lacks some. The table records about 260,000 clones, about 88% of them present only once. The sample consisted of PBMCs or T cells enriched from blood (not recorded which). Source of these receptors: a man aged 30-40 years with acute COVID-19.

The J gene is TRBJ2-3, the V gene TRBV19, with 7 bases aligning to TRBD2. The V gene end was trimmed by 2 bases and the J gene end by 0 bases; junction bases not matched to a gene: 5. The germline gives CDR1 LNHDA, CDR2 SQIVND (reference sequence). The CDR3 sequence is 16 residues long. CDR3: CASSIHRRESTDTQYF. The CDR3 DNA follows: TGTGCCAGTAGTATACATAGGCGGGAGAGCACAGATACGCAGTATTTT.

This chain joins TRBV5-4 and TRBJ1-3, with TRBD1 identical over 7 bases. Germline CDR1 SGHNT, CDR2 YYREEE (reference sequence). The CDR3 contains 15 residues. V lost 2 bases to trimming and J lost 4 bases; unmatched junction nucleotides: 6. This CDR3 is CASSFLTGSGNTIYF. The CDR3 nucleotides read TGTGCCAGCAGCTTCCTGACAGGGTCCGGAAACACCATATATTTT.

The gene calls are TRBV7-2 and TRBJ1-2; 7 bases agree with TRBD1. CDR1 and CDR2 (germline): SGHTA, FQGNSA. The CDR3 contains 14 residues. V lost 5 bases to trimming and J lost 4 bases; unmatched junction nucleotides: 7. CDR3 in DNA: TGTGCCAGCAGCCCAGGACAGGTGACCTATGGCTACACCTTC. This encodes CASSPGQVTYGYTF.

The chain uses TRBV7-9 and TRBJ2-5; 8 bases fit TRBD2. CDR1 is SEHNR and CDR2 is FQNEAQ in the germline V gene (reference sequence). The V segment lost 5 bases and the J segment 5 bases; nucleotides outside the gene matches: 19. The CDR3 is made up of 18 amino acids. CDR3: CASSQPAGGGLLAETQYF. In DNA, the CDR3 is TGTGCCAGCAGCCAACCCGCCGGGGGGGGCTTGTTGGCTGAGACCCAGTACTTC.

V and J are TRBV28 and TRBJ2-1; D gene ambiguous. The CDR3 sequence is 14 residues long. Germline-derived CDR1 and CDR2 are MDHEN and SYDVKM. Trimming left V 6 bases short and J 2 bases short, with 11 bases between. CDR3 sequence: CASSDNTPYNEQFF. CDR3 DNA sequence: TGTGCCAGCAGCGACAATACTCCCTACAATGAGCAGTTCTTC. The full variable domain, with the rest looked up from reference TRBV28 and TRBJ2-1, is DVKVTQSSRYLVKRTGEKVFLECVQDMDHENMFWYRQDPGLGLRLIYFSYDVKMKEKGDIPEGYSVSREKKERFSLILESASTNQTSMYLCASSDNTPYNEQFFGPGTRLTVL.